This T cell receptor (beta chain) was sequenced during a study of T and B cells in COVID-19 patients. This clonotype is classed as medium-sized (0.01 to 0.1%). BIOMED2 TRB-A/B primer pools were used in multiplex TRB PCR. TCRdb fed the multiplex PCR reads into MiXCR, producing one record per CDR3 protein. The sample contains some 8,400 distinct CDR3 sequences, roughly a quarter of which appear only once. Per germline, CDR1 MNHNY and CDR2 SVGAGI (reference sequence). This CDR3 contains 15 residues. V lost 6 bases, J lost 1 base, and 12 bases lay in between. From blood, roughly 220-550 ng of genomic DNA served as TRB template.

The receptor was derived from a human donor who had recovered from COVID-19. This chain joins TRBV6-6 and TRBJ2-2; D gene ambiguous. Source material: blood. CDR3 residues: CASSRVPENTGELFF. The CDR3 DNA is TGTGCCAGCAGCCGGGTCCCGGAGAACACCGGGGAGCTGTTTTTT.